This TCR beta chain comes out of a study of T cell changes during pregnancy in multiple sclerosis. This clone was counted a single time. The table came from immunoSEQ multiplex PCR; TCRdb's copy has only in-frame clones and leaves some out. The profile shows about 51,000 clones, 80% to 95% of them singletons. The sequence came from a female donor with multiple sclerosis, enrolled in a pregnancy study. The input for sequencing was CD4+ T cells from peripheral blood mononuclear cells, taken in the third trimester of pregnancy.

CDR3 residues: CASSPTLAASTDTQYF. CDR3 DNA sequence: TGCGCCAGCAGCCCTACACTAGCGGCTAGCACAGATACGCAGTATTTT. The chain combines TRBV4-1 with TRBJ2-3; 8 bases fit TRBD2. V gave up 4 bases and J gave up 0 bases; unmatched junction bases: 6. Germline CDR1 and CDR2: MGHRA and YSYEKL. This CDR3 spans 16 amino acids.